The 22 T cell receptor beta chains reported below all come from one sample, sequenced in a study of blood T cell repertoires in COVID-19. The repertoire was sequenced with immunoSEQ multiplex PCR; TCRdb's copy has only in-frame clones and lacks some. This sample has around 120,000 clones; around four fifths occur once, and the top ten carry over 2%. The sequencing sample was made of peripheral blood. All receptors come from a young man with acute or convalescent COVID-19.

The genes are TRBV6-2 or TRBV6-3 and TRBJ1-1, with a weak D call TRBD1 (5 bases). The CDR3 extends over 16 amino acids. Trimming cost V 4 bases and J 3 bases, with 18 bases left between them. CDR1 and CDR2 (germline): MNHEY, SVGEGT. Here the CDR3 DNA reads TGTGCCAGCAGTTGGGCTCAGGGCGTATCGGACACTGAAGCTTTCTTT. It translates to CASSWAQGVSDTEAFF.

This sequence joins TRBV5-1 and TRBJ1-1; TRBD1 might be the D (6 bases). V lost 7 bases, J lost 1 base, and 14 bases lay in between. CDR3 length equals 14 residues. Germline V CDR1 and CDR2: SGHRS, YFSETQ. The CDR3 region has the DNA TGCGCCAGCGGATCCGGGACACGGAACACTGAAGCTTTCTTT. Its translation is CASGSGTRNTEAFF.

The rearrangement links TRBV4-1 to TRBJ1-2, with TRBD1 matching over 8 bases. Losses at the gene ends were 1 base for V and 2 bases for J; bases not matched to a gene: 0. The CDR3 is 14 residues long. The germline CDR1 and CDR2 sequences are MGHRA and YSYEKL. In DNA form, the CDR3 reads TGCGCCAGCAGCCAAGCAGGGGGCAACTATGGCTACACCTTC. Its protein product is CASSQAGGNYGYTF.

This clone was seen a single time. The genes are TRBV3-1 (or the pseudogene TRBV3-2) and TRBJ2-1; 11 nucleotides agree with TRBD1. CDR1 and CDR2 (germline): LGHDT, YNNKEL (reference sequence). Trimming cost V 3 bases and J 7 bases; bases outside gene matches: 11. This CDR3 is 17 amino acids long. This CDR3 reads CASSHPPGQGAENEQFF. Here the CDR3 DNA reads TGTGCCAGCAGCCACCCCCCCGGACAGGGGGCCGAGAATGAGCAGTTCTTC.

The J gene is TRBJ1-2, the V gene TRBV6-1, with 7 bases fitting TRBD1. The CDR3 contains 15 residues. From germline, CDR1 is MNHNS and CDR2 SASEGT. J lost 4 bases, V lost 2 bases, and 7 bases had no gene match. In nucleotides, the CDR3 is TGTGCCAGCAGTGAAAGTTTTTACAGGGGCTATGGCTACACCTTC. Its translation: CASSESFYRGYGYTF.

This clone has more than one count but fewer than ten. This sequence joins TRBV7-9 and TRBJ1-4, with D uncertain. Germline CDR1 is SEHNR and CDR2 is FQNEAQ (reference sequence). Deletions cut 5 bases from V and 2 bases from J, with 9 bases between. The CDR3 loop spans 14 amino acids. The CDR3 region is CASSPGITNEKLFF. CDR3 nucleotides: TGTGCCAGCAGCCCGGGAATTACTAATGAAAAACTGTTTTTT.

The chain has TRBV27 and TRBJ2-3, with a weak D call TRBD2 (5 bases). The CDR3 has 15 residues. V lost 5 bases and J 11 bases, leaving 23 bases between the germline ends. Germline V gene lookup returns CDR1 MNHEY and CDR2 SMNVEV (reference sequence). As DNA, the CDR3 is TGTGCCAGCAGTCCAGCCGGGCGGGCGGTGGGAGAGCAGTATTTT. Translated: CASSPAGRAVGEQYF.

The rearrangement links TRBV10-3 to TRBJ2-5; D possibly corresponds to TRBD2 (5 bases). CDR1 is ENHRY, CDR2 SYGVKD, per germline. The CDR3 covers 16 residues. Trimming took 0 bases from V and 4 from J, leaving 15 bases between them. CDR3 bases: TGTGCCATCAGTGAGTCGAGTCAGCTTAGCGTAGAGACCCAGTACTTC. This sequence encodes CAISESSQLSVETQYF.

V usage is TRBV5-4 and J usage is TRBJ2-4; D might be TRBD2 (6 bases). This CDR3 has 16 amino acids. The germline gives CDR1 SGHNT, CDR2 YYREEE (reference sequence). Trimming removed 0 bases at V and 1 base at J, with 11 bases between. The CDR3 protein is CASSLEGGSAKNIQYF. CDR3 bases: TGTGCCAGCAGCTTGGAGGGAGGTTCTGCCAAAAACATTCAGTACTTC.

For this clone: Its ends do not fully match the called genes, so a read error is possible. In nucleotides, the CDR3 is TGTGCTAGCAGCCCCGGGGTCGGGGGGACCCAGTACTTC. Protein: CASSPGVGGTQYF. The chain uses TRBV7-7 and TRBJ2-5, with D tentatively TRBD2 (6 bases). There are 13 residues in the CDR3. CDR1 SSHAT and CDR2 FNYEAQ come from the germline V gene (reference sequence).

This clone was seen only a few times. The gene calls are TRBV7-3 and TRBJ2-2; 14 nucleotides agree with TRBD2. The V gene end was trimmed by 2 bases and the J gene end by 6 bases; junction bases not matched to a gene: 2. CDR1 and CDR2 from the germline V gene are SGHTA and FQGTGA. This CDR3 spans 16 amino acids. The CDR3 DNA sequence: TGTGCCAGCAGCTTAGGACTAGCGGGGGGCTCCGGGGAGCTGTTTTTT. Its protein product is CASSLGLAGGSGELFF.

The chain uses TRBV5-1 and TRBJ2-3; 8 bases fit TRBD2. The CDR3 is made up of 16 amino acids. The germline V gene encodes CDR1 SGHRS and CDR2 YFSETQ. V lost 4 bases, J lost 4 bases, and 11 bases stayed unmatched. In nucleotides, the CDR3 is TGCGCCAGCAGCCACGGACTAGCCCCGGGCCCAGATACGCAGTATTTT. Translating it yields CASSHGLAPGPDTQYF.

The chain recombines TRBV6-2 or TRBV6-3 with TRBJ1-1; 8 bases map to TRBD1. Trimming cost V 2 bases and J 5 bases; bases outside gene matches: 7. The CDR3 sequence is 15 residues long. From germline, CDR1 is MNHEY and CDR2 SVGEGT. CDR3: CASSYPRGRGTEAFF. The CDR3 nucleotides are TGTGCCAGCAGTTACCCCAGGGGGCGGGGGACTGAAGCTTTCTTT.

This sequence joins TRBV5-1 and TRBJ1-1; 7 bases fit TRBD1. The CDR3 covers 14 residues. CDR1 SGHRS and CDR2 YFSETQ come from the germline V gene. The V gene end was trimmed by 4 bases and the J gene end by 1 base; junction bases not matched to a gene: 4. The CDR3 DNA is TGCGCCAGCAGCCAGGGACAGACGAACACTGAAGCTTTCTTT. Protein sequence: CASSQGQTNTEAFF.

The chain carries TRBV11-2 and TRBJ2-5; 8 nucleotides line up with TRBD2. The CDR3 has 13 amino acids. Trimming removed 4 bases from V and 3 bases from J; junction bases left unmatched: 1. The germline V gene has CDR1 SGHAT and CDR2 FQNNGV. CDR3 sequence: CASSWGLEETQYF. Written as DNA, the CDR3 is TGTGCCAGCAGCTGGGGACTAGAAGAGACCCAGTACTTC.

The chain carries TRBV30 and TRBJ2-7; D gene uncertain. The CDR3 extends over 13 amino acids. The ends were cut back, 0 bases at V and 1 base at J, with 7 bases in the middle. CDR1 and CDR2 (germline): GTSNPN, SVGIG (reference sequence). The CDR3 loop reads CAWSVTSSYEQYF. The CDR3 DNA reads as TGTGCCTGGAGTGTAACCAGTTCCTACGAGCAGTACTTC.

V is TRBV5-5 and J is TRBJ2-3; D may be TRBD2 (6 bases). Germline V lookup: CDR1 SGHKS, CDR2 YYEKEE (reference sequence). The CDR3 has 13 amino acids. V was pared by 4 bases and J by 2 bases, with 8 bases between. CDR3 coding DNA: TGTGCCAGCAGCCAGCGGGTCACAGATACGCAGTATTTT. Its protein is CASSQRVTDTQYF.

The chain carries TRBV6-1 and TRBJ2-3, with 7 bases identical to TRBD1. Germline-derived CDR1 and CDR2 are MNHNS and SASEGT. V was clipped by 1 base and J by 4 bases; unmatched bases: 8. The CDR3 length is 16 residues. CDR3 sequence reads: CASSEVRGLGSDTQYF. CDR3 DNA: TGTGCCAGCAGTGAAGTTAGGGGGCTTGGGTCAGATACGCAGTATTTT.

DNA for the CDR3: TGTGCCAGCCAGGCCGGGGGGCCTCCCTACGAGCAGTACTTC. It translates to CASQAGGPPYEQYF. The chain uses TRBV6-5 and TRBJ2-7; D perhaps matches TRBD2 (7 bases). Germline V gene lookup returns CDR1 MNHEY and CDR2 SVGAGI. This CDR3 has 14 residues. V was trimmed by 8 bases and J by 2 bases, leaving 16 bases between them.

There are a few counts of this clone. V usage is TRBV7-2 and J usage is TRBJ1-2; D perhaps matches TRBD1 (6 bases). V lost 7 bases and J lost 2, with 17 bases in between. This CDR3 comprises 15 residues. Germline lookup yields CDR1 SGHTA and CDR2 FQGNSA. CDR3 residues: CASTAQGPANYGYTF. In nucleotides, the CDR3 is TGTGCCAGCACCGCTCAGGGGCCGGCGAACTATGGCTACACCTTC.

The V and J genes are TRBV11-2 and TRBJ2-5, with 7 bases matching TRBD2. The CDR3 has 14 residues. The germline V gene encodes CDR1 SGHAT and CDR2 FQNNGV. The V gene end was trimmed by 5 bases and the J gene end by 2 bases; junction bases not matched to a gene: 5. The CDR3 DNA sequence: TGTGCCAGCAGCGAACTACTAGCGCAAGAGACCCAGTACTTC. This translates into CASSELLAQETQYF.

For the CDR3, the DNA is TGTGCCAGCAGTTTTGACAGGAACCAAGAGACCCAGTACTTC. Translation: CASSFDRNQETQYF. The V call is TRBV28, the J call TRBJ2-5; TRBD1 is a possible D gene (6 bases). Germline V lookup: CDR1 MDHEN, CDR2 SYDVKM. CDR3 length equals 14 residues. V lost 3 bases, J lost 0 bases, and 8 bases lay in between.